These T cell receptor beta chains were read from a single sample in a study of blood T cells in healthy people across ages. TCRdb re-called the 5' RACE reads through MiXCR, storing one row per CDR3 protein. The sample has around 1.5 million distinct CDR3 sequences, 42% seen once. Specimen: blood. These TCRs come from a woman aged 18-35 years in good health. Each CDR3 is given with its conserved first and last residue. A D gene is named only where the DNA matches it firmly. Only some rows state a clone size, as once, few, many or a class for expanded clones.

v_gene: TRBV7-2
abundance: .
d_gene: .
j_gene: TRBJ2-5
CDR3aa: CASSSSRPVETQYF
CDR3nt: TGTGCCAGCAGCTCCTCCAGGCCTGTGGAGACCCAGTACTTC

v_gene: TRBV2
abundance: few
d_gene: TRBD2
j_gene: TRBJ2-7
CDR3aa: CASIPPLWTSDEQYF
CDR3nt: TGTGCCAGCATCCCCCCCCTGTGGACTAGCGACGAGCAGTACTTC

v_gene: TRBV27
abundance: few
d_gene: .
j_gene: TRBJ2-1
CDR3aa: CASSRGASSYNEQFF
CDR3nt: TGTGCCAGCAGCCGGGGAGCTAGCTCCTACAATGAGCAGTTCTTC

v_gene: TRBV19
abundance: .
d_gene: TRBD1
j_gene: TRBJ1-6
CDR3aa: CATAKVGQVKGTYNSPLHF
CDR3nt: TGTGCCACCGCTAAGGTCGGACAGGTAAAAGGGACCTATAATTCACCCCTCCACTTT

v_gene: TRBV20-1
abundance: .
d_gene: .
j_gene: TRBJ1-2
CDR3aa: CSARDRQDRGYTF
CDR3nt: TGCAGTGCTAGAGATCGACAGGACCGAGGCTACACCTTC

v_gene: TRBV9
abundance: .
d_gene: .
j_gene: TRBJ2-1
CDR3aa: CASSVDPGGPYNEQFF
CDR3nt: TGTGCCAGCAGCGTAGACCCGGGCGGCCCCTACAATGAGCAGTTCTTC

v_gene: TRBV6-5
abundance: .
d_gene: .
j_gene: TRBJ2-3
CDR3aa: CASSYSFVGGTDTQYF
CDR3nt: TGTGCCAGCAGTTACTCGTTTGTGGGCGGCACAGATACGCAGTATTTT

v_gene: TRBV20-1
abundance: .
d_gene: TRBD2
j_gene: TRBJ2-7
CDR3aa: CSAAGLITHQVSHEQYF
CDR3nt: TGCAGTGCCGCGGGACTAATTACCCACCAGGTTTCCCACGAGCAGTACTTC

v_gene: TRBV12-3/TRBV12-4
abundance: .
d_gene: .
j_gene: TRBJ2-2
CDR3aa: CASSPLQGTGELFF
CDR3nt: TGTGCCAGCAGTCCACTGCAGGGGACCGGGGAGCTGTTTTTT

v_gene: TRBV7-6
abundance: .
d_gene: .
j_gene: TRBJ2-3
CDR3aa: CASSLDRKYVADTQYF
CDR3nt: TGTGCCAGCAGCTTAGATCGGAAGTACGTCGCAGATACGCAGTATTTT

v_gene: TRBV20-1
abundance: .
d_gene: TRBD1
j_gene: TRBJ1-5
CDR3aa: CSARGREGLSNQPQHF
CDR3nt: TGCAGTGCGAGGGGGCGGGAGGGACTTAGCAATCAGCCCCAGCATTTT

v_gene: TRBV20-1
abundance: few
d_gene: .
j_gene: TRBJ2-5
CDR3aa: CSARDEPGRKETQYF
CDR3nt: TGCAGTGCTAGAGATGAGCCAGGAAGGAAAGAGACCCAGTACTTC

v_gene: TRBV5-1
abundance: .
d_gene: TRBD1
j_gene: TRBJ2-7
CDR3aa: CATSFGQGSNEQYF
CDR3nt: TGCGCCACCAGCTTCGGACAGGGGTCCAACGAGCAGTACTTC

v_gene: TRBV29-1
abundance: many
d_gene: .
j_gene: TRBJ2-1
CDR3aa: CSVRRFHYNEQFF
CDR3nt: TGCAGCGTTCGGAGGTTTCACTACAATGAGCAGTTCTTC

v_gene: TRBV28
abundance: few
d_gene: TRBD1
j_gene: TRBJ1-1
CDR3aa: CASSLPQGAGTEAFF
CDR3nt: TGTGCCAGCAGCTTACCCCAGGGGGCCGGCACTGAAGCTTTCTTT

v_gene: TRBV13
abundance: .
d_gene: .
j_gene: TRBJ2-1
CDR3aa: CASSLDAGATYNEQFF
CDR3nt: TGTGCCAGCAGCTTAGATGCCGGGGCCACCTACAATGAGCAGTTCTTC

v_gene: TRBV3-1
abundance: .
d_gene: TRBD1
j_gene: TRBJ1-2
CDR3aa: CASSTRTGPYGYTF
CDR3nt: TGTGCCAGCAGCACCCGGACAGGCCCATATGGCTACACCTTC

v_gene: TRBV7-9
abundance: .
d_gene: TRBD2
j_gene: TRBJ2-1
CDR3aa: CASIESSASGYNEQFF
CDR3nt: TGTGCCAGCATCGAATCTTCGGCTAGCGGGTACAATGAGCAGTTCTTC

v_gene: TRBV2
abundance: .
d_gene: TRBD1
j_gene: TRBJ1-4
CDR3aa: CASSGTGGSPREKLFF
CDR3nt: TGTGCCAGCAGCGGGACAGGGGGTTCCCCTCGGGAAAAACTGTTTTTT

v_gene: TRBV5-6
abundance: .
d_gene: .
j_gene: TRBJ1-1
CDR3aa: CASNFRGHHNTEAFF
CDR3nt: TGTGCCAGCAACTTCAGGGGACACCATAACACTGAAGCTTTCTTT

v_gene: TRBV4-2
abundance: few
d_gene: .
j_gene: TRBJ2-7
CDR3aa: CASSLWVAGTYEQYF
CDR3nt: TGTGCCAGCAGCCTCTGGGTGGCAGGGACCTACGAGCAGTACTTC

v_gene: TRBV24-1
abundance: .
d_gene: TRBD1
j_gene: TRBJ2-7
CDR3aa: CATSDLRSGTGVNEQYF
CDR3nt: TGTGCCACCAGTGATCTACGCTCCGGGACAGGGGTCAATGAGCAGTACTTC

v_gene: TRBV12-5
abundance: .
d_gene: .
j_gene: TRBJ2-3
CDR3aa: CASGIGAPTDTQYF
CDR3nt: TGTGCTAGTGGCATCGGGGCTCCCACAGATACGCAGTATTTT

v_gene: TRBV5-1
abundance: .
d_gene: TRBD1
j_gene: TRBJ1-1
CDR3aa: CASSLVGTETEAFF
CDR3nt: TGCGCCAGCAGCTTGGTAGGGACAGAGACTGAAGCTTTCTTT

v_gene: TRBV6-5
abundance: .
d_gene: TRBD1
j_gene: TRBJ1-4
CDR3aa: CASSGTGQANEKLFF
CDR3nt: TGTGCCAGCAGTGGAACGGGACAGGCTAATGAAAAACTGTTTTTT

v_gene: TRBV2
abundance: .
d_gene: .
j_gene: TRBJ2-5
CDR3aa: CASSEASMSQETQYF
CDR3nt: TGTGCCAGCAGTGAAGCGAGTATGAGTCAAGAGACCCAGTACTTC

v_gene: TRBV24-1
abundance: .
d_gene: TRBD2
j_gene: TRBJ2-1
CDR3aa: CATSDSREVSYNEQFF
CDR3nt: TGTGCCACCAGTGATTCCCGGGAGGTCTCCTACAATGAGCAGTTCTTC

v_gene: TRBV27
abundance: .
d_gene: .
j_gene: TRBJ2-7
CDR3aa: CASSFLTGINPYEQYF
CDR3nt: TGTGCCAGCAGTTTTCTGACAGGTATCAACCCCTACGAGCAGTACTTC

v_gene: TRBV6-6
abundance: .
d_gene: TRBD1
j_gene: TRBJ2-1
CDR3aa: CASSYSRDRVTEEQFF
CDR3nt: TGTGCCAGCAGTTACTCCCGGGACAGGGTCACCGAGGAGCAGTTCTTC

v_gene: TRBV29-1
abundance: many
d_gene: .
j_gene: TRBJ2-7
CDR3aa: CSVTPVLLGREQYF
CDR3nt: TGCAGCGTTACCCCCGTTTTGTTGGGCCGGGAGCAGTACTTC

v_gene: TRBV21-1
abundance: .
d_gene: .
j_gene: TRBJ2-1
CDR3aa: CASSKPMAGRGNEQFF
CDR3nt: TGTGCCAGCAGCAAACCGATGGCAGGCCGTGGGAATGAGCAGTTCTTC

v_gene: TRBV7-2
abundance: few
d_gene: .
j_gene: TRBJ2-7
CDR3aa: CASSTQGVTDEQYF
CDR3nt: TGTGCCAGCAGCACCCAGGGTGTAACGGACGAGCAGTACTTC

v_gene: TRBV29-1
abundance: .
d_gene: TRBD1
j_gene: TRBJ1-2
CDR3aa: CSVEQGQGYGYTF
CDR3nt: TGCAGCGTTGAACAGGGACAGGGGTATGGCTACACCTTC

v_gene: TRBV14
abundance: .
d_gene: TRBD1
j_gene: TRBJ1-5
CDR3aa: CASSQTDRGGNQPQHF
CDR3nt: TGTGCCAGCAGCCAAACCGACAGGGGCGGCAATCAGCCCCAGCATTTT

v_gene: TRBV11-2
abundance: .
d_gene: TRBD2
j_gene: TRBJ2-2
CDR3aa: CASSFGGRANTGELFF
CDR3nt: TGTGCCAGCAGCTTCGGCGGGAGGGCAAACACCGGGGAGCTGTTTTTT

v_gene: TRBV7-9
abundance: .
d_gene: .
j_gene: TRBJ1-4
CDR3aa: CASSPPRGSEKLFF
CDR3nt: TGTGCCAGCAGTCCCCCCAGGGGATCAGAAAAACTGTTTTTT

v_gene: TRBV27
abundance: few
d_gene: TRBD2
j_gene: TRBJ2-1
CDR3aa: CASIRIVGTSGIDNEQFF
CDR3nt: TGTGCCAGCATCCGCATCGTGGGGACTAGCGGTATCGACAATGAGCAGTTCTTC

v_gene: TRBV25-1
abundance: .
d_gene: .
j_gene: TRBJ1-1
CDR3aa: CASSESGGAKTEAFF
CDR3nt: TGTGCCAGCAGTGAATCCGGAGGGGCGAAGACTGAAGCTTTCTTT

v_gene: TRBV21-1
abundance: .
d_gene: .
j_gene: TRBJ2-3
CDR3aa: CASSCKRLRQGTDTQYF
CDR3nt: TGTGCCAGCAGCTGTAAAAGGCTCCGACAGGGGACAGATACGCAGTATTTT

v_gene: TRBV12-3/TRBV12-4
abundance: .
d_gene: .
j_gene: TRBJ2-2
CDR3aa: CASSSNWTVKVPGELFF
CDR3nt: TGTGCCAGCAGTTCGAACTGGACCGTCAAGGTGCCCGGGGAGCTGTTTTTT

v_gene: TRBV4-1
abundance: .
d_gene: .
j_gene: TRBJ2-5
CDR3aa: CASSQDEGGSTQRETQYF
CDR3nt: TGCGCCAGCAGCCAAGATGAGGGCGGGTCGACTCAAAGGGAGACCCAGTACTTC

v_gene: TRBV20-1
abundance: .
d_gene: TRBD1
j_gene: TRBJ1-2
CDR3aa: CSARFQGATYGYTF
CDR3nt: TGCAGTGCTAGGTTTCAGGGGGCGACCTATGGCTACACCTTC

v_gene: TRBV6-6
abundance: .
d_gene: TRBD1
j_gene: TRBJ1-2
CDR3aa: CASSYSTGGRGNYGYTF
CDR3nt: TGTGCCAGCAGTTACTCGACAGGGGGGAGGGGTAACTATGGCTACACCTTC

v_gene: TRBV12-3/TRBV12-4
abundance: .
d_gene: .
j_gene: TRBJ1-5
CDR3aa: CASSLDRRRNNQPQHF
CDR3nt: TGTGCCAGCAGTCTTGATAGGCGGAGAAACAATCAGCCCCAGCATTTT

v_gene: TRBV2
abundance: .
d_gene: TRBD2
j_gene: TRBJ2-1
CDR3aa: CASSETTSGGASGQFF
CDR3nt: TGTGCCAGCAGCGAAACGACTAGCGGGGGGGCCAGTGGGCAGTTCTTC

v_gene: TRBV27
abundance: .
d_gene: .
j_gene: TRBJ2-1
CDR3aa: CASSYTGTSYEQFF
CDR3nt: TGTGCCAGCAGTTACACAGGGACCTCCTACGAGCAGTTCTTC

v_gene: TRBV5-1
abundance: .
d_gene: .
j_gene: TRBJ2-1
CDR3aa: CASSLVQGRSYNEQFF
CDR3nt: TGCGCCAGCAGCTTGGTCCAGGGCAGATCCTACAATGAGCAGTTCTTC

v_gene: TRBV5-1
abundance: few
d_gene: TRBD1
j_gene: TRBJ1-6
CDR3aa: CASRLTGSSYNSPLHF
CDR3nt: TGCGCCAGCAGGTTGACAGGGAGCTCCTATAATTCACCCCTCCACTTT

v_gene: TRBV6-5
abundance: .
d_gene: .
j_gene: TRBJ2-7
CDR3aa: CASGPRSSYEQYF
CDR3nt: TGTGCCAGCGGGCCCCGAAGCTCCTACGAGCAGTACTTC

v_gene: TRBV14
abundance: .
d_gene: .
j_gene: TRBJ1-2
CDR3aa: CASSGHLSVYGYTF
CDR3nt: TGTGCCAGCAGCGGCCACTTATCGGTCTATGGCTACACCTTC

v_gene: TRBV11-2
abundance: few
d_gene: .
j_gene: TRBJ2-7
CDR3aa: CASTDRYYEQYF
CDR3nt: TGTGCCAGCACCGACAGATATTACGAGCAGTACTTC

v_gene: TRBV7-2
abundance: few
d_gene: TRBD1
j_gene: TRBJ1-2
CDR3aa: CASSLPSGQGVYGYTF
CDR3nt: TGTGCCAGCAGCTTACCCAGTGGACAGGGGGTATATGGCTACACCTTC

v_gene: TRBV12-3/TRBV12-4
abundance: .
d_gene: TRBD2
j_gene: TRBJ2-5
CDR3aa: CASTLAGSYNEQYF
CDR3nt: TGTGCCAGCACTCTAGCGGGGTCCTACAATGAGCAGTACTTC

v_gene: TRBV20-1
abundance: few
d_gene: TRBD2
j_gene: TRBJ2-1
CDR3aa: CSATGTMLYNEQFF
CDR3nt: TGCAGTGCCACCGGGACTATGCTTTATAATGAGCAGTTCTTC

v_gene: TRBV20-1
abundance: many
d_gene: .
j_gene: TRBJ2-5
CDR3aa: CSARSGHPQETQYF
CDR3nt: TGCAGTGCTAGATCTGGACACCCCCAAGAGACCCAGTACTTC

v_gene: TRBV5-1
abundance: .
d_gene: .
j_gene: TRBJ2-7
CDR3aa: CASSFTTDEQYF
CDR3nt: TGCGCCAGCAGCTTTACCACAGACGAGCAGTACTTC

v_gene: TRBV3-1
abundance: .
d_gene: .
j_gene: TRBJ2-1
CDR3aa: CASSQSAQGDNEQFF
CDR3nt: TGTGCCAGCAGCCAATCAGCACAGGGAGACAATGAGCAGTTCTTC